Here is one T cell receptor (beta chain) with its context. Ten or more counts support this clonotype. Its target antigen remains unknown. It has no much larger one-base neighbor in the sample; base qualities were not kept. Trimming removed 3 bases from V and 5 bases from J, leaving 16 bases between the germline ends. Via the germline V gene (reference sequence), CDR1 is LNHDA and CDR2 SQIVND. The CDR3 runs 15 residues from the cysteine to the phenylalanine. CDR3 DNA only is kept here, 45 bases in frame from base 1. The iRepertoire nested amplicon-rescue multiplex PCR (arm-PCR) platform was used to amplify TCR alpha and beta CDR3 regions from RNA. The input for one-step reverse transcription and amplification was about 90-400 ng of tissue mRNA or PBMC total RNA. Following bead purification, Illumina adapters were added by a secondary multiplex PCR, and the libraries were gel-purified between 200 and 400 bp. Internal 6-nucleotide barcodes were carried by the libraries and were used for demultiplexing. Sequencing of libraries was performed on an Illumina MiSeq with 2x220 or 2x250 nucleotide paired-end reads. Per the original workflow: FLASH 1.2.11 was used to merge paired reads, and BWA-MEM then aligned the reads to the GRCh37 human genome before TRA and TRB reads were extracted. V and J assignment used an IMGT-derived reference of cassette sequences and CDR3 motifs that included pseudogenes. Reads were translated in three frames, and productive CDR3s were defined by a C…FGXG motif without stop codons. Unique combinations of V-J cassette pair and CDR3 amino acid sequence were defined as clonotypes. Reads were filtered by Hamming distance, thresholded by each sample's sequence error rate in mapped regions. Using fastp at Q25 and MiXCR, TCRdb reprocessed the public reads and kept productive beta chains. Every distinct CDR3 protein forms one entry, paired with its most common genes and DNA. These V and J calls derive from TCRdb rather than the authors' analysis. The sample has over 80,000 distinct CDR3 sequences on record, roughly 40% of them singletons. Around two fifths of the sample belongs to the ten largest clones.

The source of the sample is a study of glioma-infiltrating T cells (dated by TCRdb to 2016 to 2018). About the investigation overall: TCR alpha- and beta-chain repertoires were sequenced from glioma tissue, non-neoplastic brain tissue and matched peripheral blood mononuclear cells. Each tissue-infiltrating repertoire was compared with the same patient's peripheral blood repertoire to measure divergence between tissue and blood T-cell populations. The paired cohort comprised three low-grade glioma patients, 8 or 9 primary glioblastoma patients and three non-glioma patients contributing non-neoplastic brain tissue. Broader findings and caveats from the paper: VJ-independent divergence between tissue and blood was found to be below expectation in non-neoplastic patients but above expectation in all gliomas, particularly low-grade gliomas. Small numbers underpinned the group comparisons: eight glioblastoma patients, three low-grade glioma patients and three non-neoplastic patients. Very few CDR3 sequences were shared between tissue and blood, attributed to high CDR3 diversity and limited sampling.

Recombination connected TRBV19 to TRBJ1-2; the D segment could be TRBD1, given 6 matching bases. Sequences were obtained from glioma tissue, nonneoplastic brain tissue, or PBMCs (not recorded which). This receptor was obtained from a human donor with low-grade glioma or glioblastoma, undergoing nonglioma brain surgery, or in good health (not recorded which). The CDR3 region reads CASSMGLQGIYGYTF. The DNA sequence is given as TGTGCCAGTAGTATGGGACTCCAGGGGATTTATGGCTACACCTTC.